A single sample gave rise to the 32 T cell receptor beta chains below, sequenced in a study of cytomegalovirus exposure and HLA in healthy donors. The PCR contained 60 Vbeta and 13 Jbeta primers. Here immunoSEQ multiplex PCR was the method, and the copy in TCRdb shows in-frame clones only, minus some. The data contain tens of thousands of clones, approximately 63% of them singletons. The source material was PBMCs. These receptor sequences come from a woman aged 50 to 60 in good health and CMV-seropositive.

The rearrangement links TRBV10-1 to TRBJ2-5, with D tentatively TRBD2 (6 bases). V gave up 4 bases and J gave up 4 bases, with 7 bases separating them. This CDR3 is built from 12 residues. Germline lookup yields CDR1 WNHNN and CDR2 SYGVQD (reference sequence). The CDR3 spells CASSAGGETQYF. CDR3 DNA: TGCGCCAGCAGTGCCGGGGGAGAGACCCAGTACTTC.

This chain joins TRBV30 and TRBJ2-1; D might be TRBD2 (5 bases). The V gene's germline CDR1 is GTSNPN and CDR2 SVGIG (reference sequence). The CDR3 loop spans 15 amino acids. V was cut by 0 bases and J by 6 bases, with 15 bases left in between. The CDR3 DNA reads TGTGCCTGGAGTGTACTAGGGCCCAAACCCAATGAGCAGTTCTTC. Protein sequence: CAWSVLGPKPNEQFF.

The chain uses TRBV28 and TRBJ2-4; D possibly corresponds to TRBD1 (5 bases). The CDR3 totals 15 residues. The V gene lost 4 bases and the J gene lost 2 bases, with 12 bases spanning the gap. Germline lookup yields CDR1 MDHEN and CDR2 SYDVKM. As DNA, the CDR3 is TGTGCCAGCAGTTCTCCAGGGTTCACCAAAAACATTCAGTACTTC. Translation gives CASSSPGFTKNIQYF.

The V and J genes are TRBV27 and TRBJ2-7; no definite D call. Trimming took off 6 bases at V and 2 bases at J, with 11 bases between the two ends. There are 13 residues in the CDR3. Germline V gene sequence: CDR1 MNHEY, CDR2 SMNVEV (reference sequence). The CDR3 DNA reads TGTGCCAGCAGGGCGGCTTTTCCCTACGAGCAGTACTTC. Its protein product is CASRAAFPYEQYF.

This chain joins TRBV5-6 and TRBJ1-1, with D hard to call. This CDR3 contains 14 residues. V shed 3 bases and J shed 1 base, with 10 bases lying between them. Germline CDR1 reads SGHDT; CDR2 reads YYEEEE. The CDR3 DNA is TGTGCCAGCAGCTCCCGCGGCAGGAACACTGAAGCTTTCTTT. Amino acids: CASSSRGRNTEAFF.

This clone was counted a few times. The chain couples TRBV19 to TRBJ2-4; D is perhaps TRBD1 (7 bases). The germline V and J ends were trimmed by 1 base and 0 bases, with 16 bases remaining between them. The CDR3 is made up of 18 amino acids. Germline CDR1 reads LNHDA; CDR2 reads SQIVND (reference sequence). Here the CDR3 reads CASSIAGGWLLAKNIQYF. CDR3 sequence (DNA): TGTGCCAGTAGTATAGCAGGGGGGTGGTTACTAGCCAAAAACATTCAGTACTTC.

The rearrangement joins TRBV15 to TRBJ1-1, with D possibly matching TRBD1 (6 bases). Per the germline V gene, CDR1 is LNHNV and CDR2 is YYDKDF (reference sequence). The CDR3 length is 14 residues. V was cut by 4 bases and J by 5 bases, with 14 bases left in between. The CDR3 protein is CATSIWGRGTEAFF. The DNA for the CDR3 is TGTGCCACCAGCATTTGGGGAAGGGGGACTGAAGCTTTCTTT. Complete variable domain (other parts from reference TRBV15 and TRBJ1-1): DAMVIQNPRYQVTQFGKPVTLSCSQTLNHNVMYWYQQKSSQAPKLLFHYYDKDFNNEADTPDNFQSRRPNTSFCFLDIRSPGLGDTAMYLCATSIWGRGTEAFFGQGTRLTVV.

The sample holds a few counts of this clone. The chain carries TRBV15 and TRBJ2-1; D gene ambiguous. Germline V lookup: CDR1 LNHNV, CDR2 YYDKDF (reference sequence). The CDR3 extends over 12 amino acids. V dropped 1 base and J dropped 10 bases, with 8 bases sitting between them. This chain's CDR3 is CATSRAPGEQFF. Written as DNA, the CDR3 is TGTGCCACCAGCAGAGCGCCTGGCGAGCAGTTCTTC.

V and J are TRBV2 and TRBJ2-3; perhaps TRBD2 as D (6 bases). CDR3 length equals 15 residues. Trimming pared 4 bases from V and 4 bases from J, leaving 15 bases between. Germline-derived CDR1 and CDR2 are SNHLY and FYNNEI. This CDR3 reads CASSAYGGFADTQYF. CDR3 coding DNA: TGTGCCAGCAGTGCTTACGGGGGTTTCGCAGATACGCAGTATTTT.

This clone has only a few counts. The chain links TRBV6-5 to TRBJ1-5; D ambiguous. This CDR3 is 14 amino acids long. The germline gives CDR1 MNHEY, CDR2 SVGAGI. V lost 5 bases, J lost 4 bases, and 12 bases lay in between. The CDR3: CASSLGKINQPQHF. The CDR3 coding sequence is TGTGCCAGCAGTCTCGGGAAAATAAATCAGCCCCAGCATTTT.

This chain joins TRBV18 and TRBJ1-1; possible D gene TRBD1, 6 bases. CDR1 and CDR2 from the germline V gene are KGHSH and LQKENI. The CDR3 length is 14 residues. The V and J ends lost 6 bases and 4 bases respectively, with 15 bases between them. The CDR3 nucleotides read TGTGCCAGCTCGCCGACACAGGGTAGCACTGAAGCTTTCTTT. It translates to CASSPTQGSTEAFF.

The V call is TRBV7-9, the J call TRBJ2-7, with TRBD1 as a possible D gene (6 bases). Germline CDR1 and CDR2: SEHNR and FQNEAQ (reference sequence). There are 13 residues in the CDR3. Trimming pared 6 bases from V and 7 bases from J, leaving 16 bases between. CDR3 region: CASSEGDQREQYF. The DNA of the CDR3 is TGTGCCAGCAGTGAGGGGGATCAGCGAGAGCAGTACTTC.

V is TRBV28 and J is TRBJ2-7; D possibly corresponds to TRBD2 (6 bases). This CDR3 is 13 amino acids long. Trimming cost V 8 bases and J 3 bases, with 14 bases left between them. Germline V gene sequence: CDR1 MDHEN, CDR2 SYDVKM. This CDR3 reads CASFLSGGYEQYF. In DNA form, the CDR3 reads TGTGCCAGCTTTCTGTCCGGGGGCTACGAGCAGTACTTC.

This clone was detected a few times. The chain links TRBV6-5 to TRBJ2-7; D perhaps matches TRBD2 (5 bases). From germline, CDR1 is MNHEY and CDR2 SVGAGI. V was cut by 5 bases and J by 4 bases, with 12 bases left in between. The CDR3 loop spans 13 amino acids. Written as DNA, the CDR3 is TGTGCCAGCAGTGAAGCGGAGTATTACGAGCAGTACTTC. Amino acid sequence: CASSEAEYYEQYF.

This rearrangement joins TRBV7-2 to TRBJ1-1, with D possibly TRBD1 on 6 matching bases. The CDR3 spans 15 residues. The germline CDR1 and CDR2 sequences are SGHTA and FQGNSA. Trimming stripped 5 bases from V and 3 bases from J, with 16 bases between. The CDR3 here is CASSRGHRIDTEAFF. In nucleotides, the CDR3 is TGTGCCAGCAGCAGGGGACACCGGATCGACACTGAAGCTTTCTTT.

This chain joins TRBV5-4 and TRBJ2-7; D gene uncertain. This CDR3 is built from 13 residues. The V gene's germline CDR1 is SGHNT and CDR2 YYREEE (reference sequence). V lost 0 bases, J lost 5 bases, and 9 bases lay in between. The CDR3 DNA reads TGTGCCAGCAGCTTGGTAACCCGCGACGAGCAGTACTTC. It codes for CASSLVTRDEQYF.

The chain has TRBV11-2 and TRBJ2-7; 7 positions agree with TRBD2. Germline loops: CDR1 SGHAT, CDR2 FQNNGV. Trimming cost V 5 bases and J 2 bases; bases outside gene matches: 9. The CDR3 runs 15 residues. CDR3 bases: TGTGCCAGCAGCCCTTCGCGCGGGAGTACCTACGAGCAGTACTTC. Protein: CASSPSRGSTYEQYF.

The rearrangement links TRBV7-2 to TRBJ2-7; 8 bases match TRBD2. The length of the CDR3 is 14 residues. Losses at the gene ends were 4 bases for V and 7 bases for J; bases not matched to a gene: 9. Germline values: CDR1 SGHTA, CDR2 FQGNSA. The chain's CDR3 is CASSSGGALREQYF. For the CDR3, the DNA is TGTGCCAGCAGCTCCGGGGGGGCCCTGAGGGAGCAGTACTTC.

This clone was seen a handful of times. The CDR3: CAWGGGGKGYEQYF. The CDR3 nucleotides read TGTGCCTGGGGAGGAGGAGGGAAGGGCTACGAGCAGTACTTC. The gene calls are TRBV30 and TRBJ2-7; possibly TRBD2 for D (6 bases). The CDR3 covers 14 residues. Looked up from germline, CDR1 is GTSNPN and CDR2 is SVGIG (reference sequence). V gave up 5 bases and J gave up 3 bases, with 17 bases separating them.

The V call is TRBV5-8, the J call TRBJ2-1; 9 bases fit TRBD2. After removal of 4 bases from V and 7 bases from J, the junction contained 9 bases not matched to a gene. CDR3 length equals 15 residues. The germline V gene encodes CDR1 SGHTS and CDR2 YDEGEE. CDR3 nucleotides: TGTGCCAGCAGCCCCGGGGTTAGCGGGAGTAATGAGCAGTTCTTC. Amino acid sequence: CASSPGVSGSNEQFF.

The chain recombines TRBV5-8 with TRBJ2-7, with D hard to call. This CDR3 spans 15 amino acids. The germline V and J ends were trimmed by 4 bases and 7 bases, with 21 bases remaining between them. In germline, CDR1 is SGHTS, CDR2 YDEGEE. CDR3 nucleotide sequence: TGTGCCAGCAGCCTCCGCTGGGCAGGTGATAGGGAGCAGTACTTC. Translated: CASSLRWAGDREQYF. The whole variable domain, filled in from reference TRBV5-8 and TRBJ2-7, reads EAGVTQSPTHLIKTRGQQATLRCSPISGHTSVYWYQQALGLGLQFLLWYDEGEERNRGNFPPRFSGRQFPNYSSELNVNALELEDSALYLCASSLRWAGDREQYFGPGTRLTVT.

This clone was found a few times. CDR3 residues: CSVGGQLLNTEAFF. The CDR3 coding sequence is TGCAGCGTCGGTGGACAGCTTTTGAACACTGAAGCTTTCTTT. V and J are TRBV29-1 and TRBJ1-1, with D perhaps TRBD1 (6 bases). Germline lookup yields CDR1 SQVTM and CDR2 ANQGSEA. V lost 6 bases and J lost 0, with 14 bases in between. The CDR3 has 14 amino acids.

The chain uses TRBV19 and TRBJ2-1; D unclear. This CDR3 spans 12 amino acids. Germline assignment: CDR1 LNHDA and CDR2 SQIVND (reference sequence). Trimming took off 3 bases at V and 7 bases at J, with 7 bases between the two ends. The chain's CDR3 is CASSIRVNEQFF. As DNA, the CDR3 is TGTGCCAGTAGTATTAGAGTGAATGAGCAGTTCTTC.

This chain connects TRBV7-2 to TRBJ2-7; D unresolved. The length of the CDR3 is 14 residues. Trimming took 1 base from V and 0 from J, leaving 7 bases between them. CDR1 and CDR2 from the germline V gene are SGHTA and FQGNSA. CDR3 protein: CASSLVGISYEQYF. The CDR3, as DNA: TGTGCCAGCAGCTTAGTGGGCATCTCCTACGAGCAGTACTTC.

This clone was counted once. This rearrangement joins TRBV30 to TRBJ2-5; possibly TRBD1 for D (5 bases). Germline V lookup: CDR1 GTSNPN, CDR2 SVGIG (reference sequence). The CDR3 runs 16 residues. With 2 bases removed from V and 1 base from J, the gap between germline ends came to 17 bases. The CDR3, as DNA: TGTGCCTGGAGTTTTAGGAGACAGATAATCCAAGAGACCCAGTACTTC. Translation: CAWSFRRQIIQETQYF.

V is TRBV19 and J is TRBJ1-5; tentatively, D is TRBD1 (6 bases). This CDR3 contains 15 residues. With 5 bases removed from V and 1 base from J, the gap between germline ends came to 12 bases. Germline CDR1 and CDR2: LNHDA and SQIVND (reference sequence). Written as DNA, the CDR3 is TGTGCCAGTAGTTCCCAGCAGGGGAGCAATCAGCCCCAGCATTTT. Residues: CASSSQQGSNQPQHF.

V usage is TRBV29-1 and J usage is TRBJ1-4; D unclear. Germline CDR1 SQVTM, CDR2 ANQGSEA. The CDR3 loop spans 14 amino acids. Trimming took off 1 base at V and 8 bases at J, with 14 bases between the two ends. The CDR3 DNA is TGCAGCGTTGAAGCAATGCGGGGAGAAGAAAAACTGTTTTTT. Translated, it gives CSVEAMRGEEKLFF.

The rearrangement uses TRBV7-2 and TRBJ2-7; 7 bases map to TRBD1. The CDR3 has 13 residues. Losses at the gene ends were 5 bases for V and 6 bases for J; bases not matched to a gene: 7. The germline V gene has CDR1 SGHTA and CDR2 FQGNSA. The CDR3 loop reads CASSPRQGGEQYF. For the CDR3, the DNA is TGTGCCAGCAGCCCTCGACAGGGTGGCGAGCAGTACTTC.

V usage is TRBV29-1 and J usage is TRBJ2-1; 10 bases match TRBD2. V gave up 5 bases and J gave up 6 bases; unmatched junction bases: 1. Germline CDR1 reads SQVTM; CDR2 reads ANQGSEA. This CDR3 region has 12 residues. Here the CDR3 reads CSVSSGSNEQFF. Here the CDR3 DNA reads TGCAGCGTTTCTAGCGGGAGCAATGAGCAGTTCTTC.

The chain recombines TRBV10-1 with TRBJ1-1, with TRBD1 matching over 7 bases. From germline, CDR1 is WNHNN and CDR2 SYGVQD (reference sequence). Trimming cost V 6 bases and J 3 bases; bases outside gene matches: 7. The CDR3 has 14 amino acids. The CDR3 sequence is CASSPGTAHTEAFF. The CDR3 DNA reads TGCGCCAGCAGCCCAGGGACAGCCCACACTGAAGCTTTCTTT.

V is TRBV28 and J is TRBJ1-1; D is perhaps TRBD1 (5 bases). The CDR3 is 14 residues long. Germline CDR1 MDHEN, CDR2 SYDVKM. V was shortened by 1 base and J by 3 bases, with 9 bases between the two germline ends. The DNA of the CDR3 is TGTGCCAGCAGTTTATTGGAAGGGGACACTGAAGCTTTCTTT. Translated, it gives CASSLLEGDTEAFF. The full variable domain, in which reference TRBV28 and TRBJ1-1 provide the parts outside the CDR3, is DVKVTQSSRYLVKRTGEKVFLECVQDMDHENMFWYRQDPGLGLRLIYFSYDVKMKEKGDIPEGYSVSREKKERFSLILESASTNQTSMYLCASSLLEGDTEAFFGQGTRLTVV.

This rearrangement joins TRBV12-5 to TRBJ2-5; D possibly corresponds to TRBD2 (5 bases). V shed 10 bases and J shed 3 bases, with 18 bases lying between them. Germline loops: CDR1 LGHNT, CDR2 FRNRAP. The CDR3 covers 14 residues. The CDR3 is CATPVGVSEETQYF. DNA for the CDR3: TGTGCTACTCCGGTCGGGGTTTCAGAAGAGACCCAGTACTTC.